A selection of T cell receptor beta chains follows, all from one sample in a study of shared clonotypes between healthy human individuals. Assay used: immunoSEQ multiplex PCR; TCRdb lists only in-frame clones, some missing. The table includes approximately 940,000 clones, over 75% detected once. Sequences were obtained from memory CD4+ T cells sorted from blood. The receptor source for this set is a man between 18 and 29 years old in good health. CDR3s include the opening cysteine and the closing phenylalanine or tryptophan. The D gene is left open where the match is weak. Rows give clone size only sometimes, using once, few, many, or a class for an expanded clone.

TRBV28	TRBJ1-5	NA	NA	CASSPYALVEPQHF	TGTGCCAGCAGTCCCTATGCCCTTGTAGAGCCCCAGCATTTT
TRBV5-1	TRBJ2-5	once	TRBD1	CASRQGLQETQYF	TGCGCCAGCAGACAGGGGTTACAAGAGACCCAGTACTTC
TRBV30	TRBJ1-3	NA	NA	CAWSRPGVTIYF	TGTGCCTGGAGCCGGCCGGGTGTCACCATATATTTT
TRBV10-3	TRBJ2-6	NA	NA	CAISGVGPGVSGANVLTF	TGTGCCATCAGTGGAGTCGGCCCGGGAGTCTCTGGGGCCAACGTCCTGACTTTC
TRBV15	TRBJ2-2	few	TRBD1	CATSPDRATGELFF	TGTGCCACCAGTCCGGACAGGGCGACCGGGGAGCTGTTTTTT
TRBV5-1	TRBJ2-7	NA	NA	CASSTGTGQGGYEQYF	TGCGCCAGCAGCACTGGTACTGGGCAGGGGGGCTACGAGCAGTACTTC
TRBV4-1	TRBJ1-6	NA	NA	CASSLAGIPPLHF	TGCGCCAGCAGCCTCGCCGGGATTCCACCCCTCCACTTT
TRBV10-3	TRBJ2-3	NA	TRBD1	CAIKQGSADTQYF	TGTGCCATCAAACAGGGGAGTGCGGATACGCAGTATTTT
TRBV27	TRBJ2-2	NA	NA	CASRSTGTTGELFF	TGTGCCAGCAGATCCACAGGGACCACCGGGGAGCTGTTTTTT
TRBV7-9	TRBJ1-4	few	NA	CASSLVSAGAPVEKLFF	TGTGCCAGCAGCTTAGTGTCGGCGGGGGCGCCGGTGGAAAAACTGTTTTTT
TRBV9	TRBJ1-2	NA	NA	CASSGRGGRAEGYTF	TGTGCCAGCAGCGGTCGCGGGGGCCGCGCAGAAGGCTACACCTTC
TRBV2	TRBJ2-7	NA	NA	CASRLAGGQYEQYF	TGTGCCAGCCGCCTAGCAGGAGGCCAGTACGAGCAGTACTTC
TRBV10-3	TRBJ2-2	NA	TRBD2	CAISEVLAGGTGELFF	TGTGCCATCAGTGAGGTCCTAGCGGGGGGCACCGGGGAGCTGTTTTTT
TRBV18	TRBJ2-5	NA	NA	CASSPMDRRQETQYF	TGTGCCAGCTCACCAATGGACAGACGCCAAGAGACCCAGTACTTC
TRBV18	TRBJ2-3	NA	NA	CASSPTTTDTQYF	TGTGCCAGCTCACCGACTACGACAGATACGCAGTATTTT
TRBV10-3	TRBJ1-2	NA	TRBD1	CAISQTGGPNYGYTF	TGTGCCATCAGTCAAACAGGGGGACCTAACTATGGCTACACCTTC
TRBV5-4	TRBJ2-1	NA	TRBD1	CASSPRDREVGEQFF	TGTGCCAGCAGCCCCCGGGACAGGGAGGTGGGTGAGCAGTTCTTC
TRBV7-2	TRBJ1-5	NA	NA	CASSLVSAGLPEPQHF	TGTGCCAGCAGCTTAGTATCCGCAGGCCTTCCAGAGCCCCAGCATTTT
TRBV30	TRBJ1-1	NA	TRBD1	CAWTDRFGAFF	TGTGCCTGGACGGACAGGTTCGGGGCTTTCTTT
TRBV5-4	TRBJ2-2	NA	TRBD1	CASSYGQATVTGELFF	TGTGCCAGCAGCTACGGACAGGCCACCGTAACCGGGGAGCTGTTTTTT
TRBV2	TRBJ1-2	NA	TRBD1	CASSWTGPGYTF	TGTGCCAGCAGCTGGACAGGGCCCGGCTACACCTTC
TRBV7-8	TRBJ1-6	NA	NA	CASRSGQGHNSPLHF	TGTGCCAGCAGGTCCGGGCAGGGTCATAATTCACCCCTCCACTTT
TRBV12-2	TRBJ2-7	NA	NA	CASRLVGLGQGDEQYF	TGTGCAAGTCGCTTAGTTGGATTGGGACAAGGAGATGAGCAGTACTTC
TRBV28	TRBJ2-7	NA	TRBD2	CASNNFAGGPTYEQYF	TGTGCCAGCAATAATTTTGCGGGGGGCCCAACCTACGAGCAGTACTTC
TRBV5-8	TRBJ2-5	NA	NA	CASSLARETQYF	TGTGCCAGCAGCTTGGCCCGGGAGACCCAGTACTTC
TRBV5-6	TRBJ1-2	NA	TRBD1	CASSLAGTGYSYGYTF	TGTGCCAGCAGCTTGGCAGGGACAGGGTACTCCTATGGCTACACCTTC
TRBV5-4	TRBJ2-3	NA	NA	CASSQVAVPHTDTQYF	TGTGCCAGCAGTCAAGTAGCGGTGCCCCACACAGATACGCAGTATTTT
TRBV30	TRBJ2-3	NA	NA	CALTQLTDTQYF	TGTGCCTTAACACAGCTAACAGATACGCAGTATTTT
TRBV9	TRBJ1-2	NA	NA	CASSPPGGLSYGYTF	TGTGCCAGCAGCCCCCCTGGGGGACTGAGCTATGGCTACACCTTC
TRBV7-2	TRBJ1-1	NA	NA	CASSPTGRDTEAFF	TGTGCCAGCAGCCCCACGGGGCGCGACACTGAAGCTTTCTTT
TRBV4-1	TRBJ2-3	NA	NA	CASSQDEYMFADTQYF	TGCGCCAGCAGCCAAGATGAATACATGTTCGCAGATACGCAGTATTTT
TRBV28	TRBJ2-7	NA	NA	CASSLRANNYEQYF	TGTGCCAGCAGTTTAAGGGCGAACAACTACGAGCAGTACTTC
TRBV10-2	TRBJ2-7	NA	NA	CASSESGGAYEQYF	TGCGCCAGCAGTGAGTCAGGGGGGGCCTACGAGCAGTACTTC
TRBV10-3	TRBJ2-2	few	NA	CAISVRGELFF	TGTGCCATCAGTGTTAGAGGGGAGCTGTTTTTT
TRBV6-4	TRBJ2-3	NA	NA	CASSVGGTDTQYF	TGTGCCAGCAGTGTTGGCGGAACAGATACGCAGTATTTT
TRBV1	TRBJ2-7	NA	NA	CTSPLLPGRPVTYEQYF	TGCACCAGCCCACTTTTACCCGGACGCCCTGTTACCTACGAGCAGTACTTC
TRBV10-1	TRBJ2-4	NA	NA	CASSLIAEPLAKNIQYF	TGCGCCAGCAGTTTAATAGCGGAACCACTAGCCAAAAACATTCAGTACTTC
TRBV10-1	TRBJ1-1	NA	TRBD1	CASSEAGQGNTEAFF	TGCGCCAGCAGTGAGGCCGGACAGGGTAATACTGAAGCTTTCTTT
TRBV5-6	TRBJ2-5	NA	TRBD2	CASSWGLAGGYEETQYF	TGTGCCAGCAGCTGGGGACTAGCGGGAGGGTACGAAGAGACCCAGTACTTC
TRBV18	TRBJ1-5	many	TRBD1	CASSLTGDQPQHF	TGTGCCAGCTCACTAACAGGGGATCAGCCCCAGCATTTT
TRBV5-1	TRBJ1-1	NA	NA	CASSLGPGVAEAFF	TGCGCCAGCAGCTTGGGTCCAGGGGTGGCTGAAGCTTTCTTT
TRBV28	TRBJ2-7	NA	NA	CASSLLTYEQYF	TGTGCCAGCAGTTTACTTACCTACGAGCAGTACTTC
TRBV6-5	TRBJ1-1	NA	NA	CASSQSQGLTEAFF	TGTGCCAGCAGCCAATCTCAGGGGCTAACTGAAGCTTTCTTT
TRBV7-3	TRBJ1-1	NA	NA	CASSLTGGDDTEAFF	TGTGCCAGCAGCTTAACGGGGGGAGATGACACTGAAGCCTTCTTT
TRBV6-1	TRBJ1-3	NA	TRBD1	CASTREGTGEVGRF	TGTGCCAGCACCAGGGAGGGGACAGGGGAGGTTGGAAGATTT
TRBV29-1	TRBJ2-1	NA	TRBD1	CSVGTGGYNEQFF	TGCAGCGTTGGAACAGGGGGATACAATGAGCAGTTCTTC